This TCR beta chain appears in the sequencing data of a study of T cell responses to AZD1222 COVID-19 vaccine. Profiled with immunoSEQ multiplex PCR; TCRdb holds only in-frame clones, not every one. The repertoire holds approximately 180,000 clones, with about 93% as singletons. Germline V gene sequence: CDR1 SNHLY, CDR2 FYNNEI. V gave up 8 bases and J gave up 7 bases; unmatched junction bases: 4. This CDR3 has 13 amino acids. The rearrangement joins TRBV2 to TRBJ1-6; 8 positions match TRBD1. This receptor was identified in an adult who received the MenACWY meningococcal vaccine as a control. Sequencing used peripheral blood, obtained 28 days after the second dose of the MenACWY control vaccine. The CDR3, as DNA: TGTGCCAGCGGGGACAGGTGGAATTCACCCCTCCACTTT. This codes for CASGDRWNSPLHF.